One sample yielded the 19 T cell receptor beta chains listed below, sequenced in a study of blood T cells in healthy people across ages. A sample-barcoded 5' primer and a J-beta primer mix were used in a second PCR of roughly 6 to 11 cycles. TCRdb re-analysed the 5' RACE reads in MiXCR, keeping a single row per CDR3 protein. The sample consists of some 730,000 distinct CDR3 sequences, 22% of them appearing once. Sequenced sample: blood. These receptor sequences come from a man between 65 and 79 years old in good health.

The chain uses TRBV3-1 and TRBJ2-1; TRBD2 agrees at 8 bases. After removal of 4 bases from V and 14 bases from J, the junction contained 7 bases not matched to a gene. Germline V gene data show CDR1 as LGHDT and CDR2 as YNNKEL (reference sequence). The CDR3 has 12 amino acids. CDR3 protein: CASSRNSGGEFF. CDR3 DNA sequence: TGTGCCAGCAGCCGAAACAGCGGGGGCGAGTTCTTC.

The chain carries TRBV6-6 and TRBJ2-7, with D possibly called TRBD1 or TRBD2 (5 bases each). This CDR3 has 14 residues. The germline V gene encodes CDR1 MNHNY and CDR2 SVGAGI (reference sequence). Trimming left V 6 bases short and J 1 base short, with 13 bases between. CDR3 in DNA: TGTGCCAGCAGCTCCCGGGACGGTTCCTACGAGCAGTACGTC. Translation: CASSSRDGSYEQYV.

This chain joins TRBV7-9 and TRBJ2-7; the D is unclear. This CDR3 region has 14 residues. V lost 5 bases to trimming and J lost 2 bases, with 13 bases between them. CDR1 and CDR2 (germline): SEHNR, FQNEAQ (reference sequence). The DNA for the CDR3 is TGTGCCAGCAGCCATCCCGGACCCACCTACGAGCAGTACTTC. Translating it yields CASSHPGPTYEQYF.

The table lists this clonotype with many counts. This chain uses TRBV28 with TRBJ2-1; unclear D gene. The CDR3 has 15 amino acids. The V gene lost 1 base and the J gene lost 0 bases, with 7 bases spanning the gap. Germline lookup yields CDR1 MDHEN and CDR2 SYDVKM. CDR3 residues: CASSLLQSSYNEQFF. The CDR3 bases are TGTGCCAGCAGTTTATTGCAGAGCTCCTACAATGAGCAGTTCTTC.

The V gene is TRBV6-5, the J gene TRBJ2-2; D perhaps matches TRBD2 (7 bases). Germline V gene lookup returns CDR1 MNHEY and CDR2 SVGAGI. This CDR3 has 14 residues. Trimming pared 2 bases from V and 7 bases from J, leaving 11 bases between. This CDR3 reads CASSYRGAGGELFF. The CDR3 DNA follows: TGTGCCAGCAGTTACCGGGGGGCGGGCGGGGAGCTGTTTTTT.

This chain joins TRBV9 and TRBJ2-1, with D perhaps matching TRBD1 or TRBD2 (6 bases each). V lost 3 bases and J lost 15, with 10 bases in between. This CDR3 is built from 10 residues. Germline CDR1 reads SGDLS; CDR2 reads YYNGEE. CDR3 sequence: CASSGGALFF. The CDR3 DNA reads TGTGCCAGCAGCGGGGGGGCACTGTTCTTC.

V gene TRBV4-1 combines with J gene TRBJ2-1, with TRBD2 identical over 7 bases. Unmatched junction bases numbered 7, after V lost 0 bases and J lost 5 bases. CDR3 length equals 16 residues. Per germline, CDR1 MGHRA and CDR2 YSYEKL. CDR3 loop: CASSQEGGGGHNEQFF. The DNA for the CDR3 is TGCGCCAGCAGCCAAGAAGGAGGCGGGGGTCACAATGAGCAGTTCTTC.

This clonotype has ten or more counts. The chain joins TRBV20-1 to TRBJ2-3, with 15 bases fitting TRBD2. After removal of 5 bases from V and 7 bases from J, the junction contained 10 bases not matched to a gene. Germline assignment: CDR1 DFQATT and CDR2 SNEGSKA (reference sequence). This CDR3 has 16 residues. DNA of the CDR3: TGCAGTGCTCCCCCCGGACTAGCGGGGGGGCGAAATACGCAGTATTTT. This gives the protein CSAPPGLAGGRNTQYF.

Ten or more counts support this clonotype. The chain uses TRBV7-2 and TRBJ2-3, with 12 nucleotides matching TRBD2. The CDR3 covers 16 residues. V shed 3 bases and J 6 bases; nucleotides not matched to a gene: 7. The germline gives CDR1 SGHTA, CDR2 FQGNSA. CDR3 DNA sequence: TGTGCCAGCAGCTTGACCCTAGCGGGGGGGGCGGATACGCAGTATTTT. Translating gives CASSLTLAGGADTQYF.

V usage is TRBV20-1 and J usage is TRBJ2-5; the D is unclear. The assigned J gene may be wrong: the sequence end matches TRBJ2-1 better. There are 12 residues in the CDR3. From germline, CDR1 is DFQATT and CDR2 SNEGSKA (reference sequence). The CDR3 sequence is CSARDSLNEQFF. The CDR3 DNA follows: TGCAGTGCTAGAGACTCGTTAAATGAGCAGTTCTTC.

The chain employs TRBV28 and TRBJ2-5; the match to TRBD1 covers 9 bases. The germline gives CDR1 MDHEN, CDR2 SYDVKM. V shed 2 bases, J shed 2 bases, and the junction held 6 bases outside the gene matches. The CDR3 runs to 16 residues. The CDR3 DNA sequence: TGTGCCAGCAGTTTACCTAACAGGGGGCGGCAAGAGACCCAGTACTTC. It codes for CASSLPNRGRQETQYF.

This clonotype was observed many times. The chain links TRBV7-8 to TRBJ1-4; 7 positions match TRBD1. From germline, CDR1 is SGHVS and CDR2 FQNEAQ. This CDR3 region has 14 residues. V was pared by 5 bases and J by 8 bases, with 8 bases of the junction left unmatched. CDR3 sequence (DNA): TGTGCCAGCAGCAGCCGGGACAGCGAGGAAAAACTGTTTTTT. This translates into CASSSRDSEEKLFF.

This clonotype has a handful of counts. The chain combines TRBV24-1 with TRBJ2-3; D not resolved. The CDR3 totals 15 residues. Germline V gene sequence: CDR1 KGHDR, CDR2 SFDVKD. V shed 6 bases and J shed 3 bases, with 15 bases lying between them. The DNA of the CDR3 is TGTGCCACCAGTAAATCAATTCTCGGTACAGATACGCAGTATTTT. It translates to CATSKSILGTDTQYF.

V usage is TRBV5-8 and J usage is TRBJ2-5, with TRBD2 identical over 10 bases. Germline CDR1 SGHTS, CDR2 YDEGEE. This CDR3 contains 17 residues. J was trimmed by 5 bases and V by 0 bases; bases with no gene match: 10. The CDR3: CASSLATSGITGETQYF. CDR3 bases: TGTGCCAGCAGCTTGGCTACTAGCGGGATCACAGGGGAGACCCAGTACTTC.

This clonotype was seen more than once but under ten times. This chain connects TRBV28 to TRBJ1-2, with a tentative D call TRBD1 (6 bases). The CDR3 is made up of 13 amino acids. V lost 6 bases and J lost 4, with 12 bases in between. Looked up from germline, CDR1 is MDHEN and CDR2 is SYDVKM. For the CDR3, the DNA is TGTGCCAGCAGCCAAACAGGGATCTATGGCTACACCTTC. This sequence encodes CASSQTGIYGYTF.

This clonotype was observed a few times. The chain combines TRBV2 with TRBJ1-6, with D possibly TRBD1 on 6 matching bases. Trimming took 6 bases from V and 3 from J, leaving 18 bases between them. The CDR3 spans 17 residues. CDR1 is SNHLY and CDR2 is FYNNEI in the germline V gene. The CDR3 nucleotides read TGTGCCAGCAGCTCTAAGGACAGCGGGATCTATAATTCACCCCTCCACTTT. Amino acids: CASSSKDSGIYNSPLHF.

The chain is built from TRBV29-1 and TRBJ1-3, with a possible D match to TRBD1 (5 bases). This CDR3 has 14 amino acids. The germline V gene encodes CDR1 SQVTM and CDR2 ANQGSEA. The CDR3 loop is CGLTWGSSGNTIYF. CDR3 bases: TGCGGTCTAACTTGGGGGAGCTCTGGAAACACCATATATTTT. Combining the CDR3 with reference TRBV29-1 and TRBJ1-3 gives the whole variable domain SAVISQKPSRDICQRGTSLTIQCQVDSQVTMMFWYRQQPGQSLTLIATANQGSEATYESGFVIDKFPISRPNLTFSTLTVSNMSPEDSSIYLCGLTWGSSGNTIYFGEGSWLTVV.

The V gene is TRBV7-2, the J gene TRBJ2-5, with 14 bases matching TRBD2. The germline V gene encodes CDR1 SGHTA and CDR2 FQGNSA. V was clipped by 3 bases and J by 2 bases; unmatched bases: 14. This CDR3 is 20 amino acids long. The CDR3 is CASSFFPWIRTSGGQETQYF. The CDR3 coding sequence is TGTGCCAGCAGCTTCTTTCCTTGGATTCGGACTAGCGGGGGGCAAGAGACCCAGTACTTC.

The chain recombines TRBV29-1 with TRBJ2-2; D not resolved. This CDR3 is 15 amino acids long. The germline V gene has CDR1 SQVTM and CDR2 ANQGSEA. V lost 0 bases and J lost 1, with 9 bases in between. CDR3: CSVEDPRQNTGELFF. CDR3 DNA: TGCAGCGTTGAAGACCCCAGACAGAACACCGGGGAGCTGTTTTTT.